The T cell receptor beta chain described here comes from a study of T cell responses to AZD1222 COVID-19 vaccine. General study findings and limits: The sample set comprised mostly white British donors with more females, and clonal diversity was possibly underestimated.

Concerning this clone: Its antigen is currently unknown.

The CDR3 is 14 residues long. Trimming took off 2 bases at V and 4 bases at J, with 11 bases between the two ends. The germline CDR1 and CDR2 sequences are SGHRS and YFSETQ. TCRdb's copy holds only in-frame clones and misses some; the assay was immunoSEQ multiplex PCR. The repertoire holds around 87,000 clones, with approximately 90% as singletons. This chain uses TRBV5-1 with TRBJ2-3, with no clear D. The sample was peripheral blood, taken on day 0 of AZD1222 vaccination. The receptor was derived from an adult in good health. The CDR3 nucleotides read TGCGCCAGCAGCTTCGTTCCTGGTGCAGATACGCAGTATTTT. Its translation is CASSFVPGADTQYF.